The clone carrying this T cell receptor beta chain has at least ten counts. TCR beta CDR3 sequences were amplified from RNA transcripts. Initially, a first-round RT-PCR of the TCR CDR3 employed the HTBI primer set. TCRdb itself ran the multiplex PCR reads through MiXCR, one entry per CDR3 protein. The sample contains hundreds of thousands of distinct CDR3 sequences, about 14% of which appear only once. This entry is derived from a study of T cells in Graves' hyperthyroidism and ophthalmopathy. Germline V gene data show CDR1 as LGHDT and CDR2 as YNNKEL (reference sequence). The CDR3 totals 14 residues. J was trimmed by 9 bases and V by 9 bases; bases with no gene match: 10.

The sequence came from a woman aged 18-35 years with Graves' hyperthyroidism. The chain employs TRBV3-1 and TRBJ2-1; 11 positions agree with TRBD2. The specimen was blood. CDR3 DNA sequence: TGTGCCAGTAGCGGGAGGGCCCGGGTCGGTGAGCAGTTCTTC. Residues: CASSGRARVGEQFF.